Below are 10 T cell receptor beta chains sequenced from a single sample in a study of shared clonotypes between healthy human individuals. The assay was immunoSEQ multiplex PCR, and TCRdb's table has in-frame clones only and misses some. The repertoire holds approximately 1,500,000 clones, with about 98% as singletons. The source material was naive CD4+ T cells sorted from blood. The sample's subset: CD45RA+ positively selected. The origin of the receptors is a man younger than 40 in good health.

The rearrangement uses TRBV4-2 and TRBJ1-1; D ambiguous. Trimming left V 0 bases short and J 8 bases short, with 16 bases between. The germline gives CDR1 LGHNA, CDR2 YNFKEQ. The CDR3 runs 15 residues. The chain's CDR3 is CASSQERRAGVEAFF. The DNA of the CDR3 is TGTGCCAGCAGCCAAGAACGACGGGCCGGGGTAGAAGCTTTCTTT.

The rearrangement uses TRBV7-8 and TRBJ2-1; TRBD2 agrees at 9 bases. V was pared by 1 base and J by 1 base, with 8 bases of the junction left unmatched. CDR3 length equals 18 residues. Germline CDR1 and CDR2: SGHVS and FQNEAQ. The CDR3 DNA follows: TGTGCCAGCAGCTTAGAAGGGCGGGAGGGCAAGTCCTACAATGAGCAGTTCTTC. It translates to CASSLEGREGKSYNEQFF.

The chain employs TRBV9 and TRBJ2-3, with D tentatively TRBD2 (6 bases). V dropped 0 bases and J dropped 1 base, with 12 bases sitting between them. The CDR3 is made up of 16 amino acids. Per germline, CDR1 SGDLS and CDR2 YYNGEE. As DNA, the CDR3 is TGTGCCAGCAGCGTAGATATGGCTAGCGGCACAGATACGCAGTATTTT. Protein sequence: CASSVDMASGTDTQYF.

The rearrangement uses TRBV14 and TRBJ2-2; possibly TRBD2 for D (5 bases). CDR1 is SGHDN and CDR2 is FVKESK in the germline V gene. The CDR3 consists of 15 residues. V shed 6 bases and J shed 7 bases, with 18 bases lying between them. CDR3 in amino acids: CASSPYLPGIGELFF. CDR3 DNA: TGTGCCAGCAGTCCCTACCTTCCGGGGATCGGGGAGCTGTTTTTT.

CDR3 DNA: TGTGCCAGCAGTTTGTTTCTGGGGAAAGGCACTGAAGCTTTCTTT. Translating it yields CASSLFLGKGTEAFF. The chain combines TRBV28 with TRBJ1-1; D call uncertain. Germline V gives CDR1 MDHEN, CDR2 SYDVKM. Between the trimmed V and J ends, which lost 3 bases and 4 bases, there was a span of 15 bases. This CDR3 is built from 15 residues.

V usage is TRBV6-6 and J usage is TRBJ1-4; 7 bases are a match to TRBD1. Unmatched junction bases numbered 10, after V lost 4 bases and J lost 8 bases. Germline V lookup: CDR1 MNHNY, CDR2 SVGAGI (reference sequence). CDR3 size: 15 residues. The CDR3 is CASSSFRGRGEKLFF. In DNA form, the CDR3 reads TGTGCCAGCAGTTCGTTTAGGGGGCGCGGGGAAAAACTGTTTTTT.

The rearrangement links TRBV5-1 to TRBJ2-1; D possibly uses TRBD1 or TRBD2 (6 bases each). Germline V CDR1 and CDR2: SGHRS, YFSETQ. The V and J ends lost 3 bases and 8 bases respectively, with 12 bases between them. The CDR3 sequence is 13 residues long. Here the CDR3 DNA reads TGCGCCAGCAGCTACGGGGGCTCGGATGAGCAGTTCTTC. It specifies CASSYGGSDEQFF.

CDR3 nucleotides: TGCGCCAGCAGCTTGATAGGGACAGCCTTCTACGAGCAGTACTTC. This sequence encodes CASSLIGTAFYEQYF. The chain recombines TRBV5-1 with TRBJ2-7; the match to TRBD1 covers 7 bases. The CDR3 covers 15 residues. V lost 1 base and J lost 3; bases outside the gene matches: 7. Germline loops: CDR1 SGHRS, CDR2 YFSETQ.

This clone was detected only once. The sample carries other DNA sequences with the same CDR3. The rearrangement links TRBV5-1 to TRBJ2-6, with D uncertain. The CDR3 is 16 amino acids. Germline V gene data show CDR1 as SGHRS and CDR2 as YFSETQ. V lost 1 base, J lost 0 bases, and 8 bases lay in between. This chain's CDR3 is CASSLRASSGANVLTF. CDR3 DNA: TGCGCCAGCAGCTTGAGGGCTTCCTCTGGGGCCAACGTCCTGACTTTC.

V gene TRBV11-2 combines with J gene TRBJ2-2; D not certain. V shed 1 base and J shed 15 bases, with 15 bases lying between them. The CDR3 is 13 amino acids. CDR1 and CDR2 from the germline V gene are SGHAT and FQNNGV. The CDR3 DNA reads as TGTGCCAGCAGCTTAGTATTGGCCGGATCGGTGTTTTTT. This encodes CASSLVLAGSVFF.